What follows is one T cell receptor (beta chain) and its context. The V gene end was trimmed by 8 bases and the J gene end by 2 bases; junction bases not matched to a gene: 14. Germline V gene lookup returns CDR1 SQVTM and CDR2 ANQGSEA. The CDR3 consists of 16 residues. This entry is derived from a study of T cells in lung cancer brain metastases. Assay: immunoSEQ multiplex PCR; the TCRdb copy retains only in-frame clones and omits some. The sample has 1,700 or so clones, 90% seen once. Material: tumor tissue from a brain metastasis. The genes are TRBV29-1 and TRBJ2-2; the match to TRBD1 covers 7 bases. This receptor was obtained from a man between 60 and 75 years old with non-small cell lung cancer that had spread to the brain. CDR3 nucleotide sequence: TGCAGCACATCCGGGACAGATGGCGAAAACACCGGGGAGCTGTTTTTT. This codes for CSTSGTDGENTGELFF.